This T cell receptor (beta chain) was sequenced during a study of T cell responses to AZD1222 COVID-19 vaccine. General study points: Among those given AZD1222, only six were seropositive at baseline.

Comment on this clone: The antigen is not known.

This CDR3 has 12 residues. Trimming cost V 3 bases and J 11 bases, with 13 bases left between them. Method: immunoSEQ multiplex PCR; TCRdb's copy keeps in-frame clones and lacks some. Here the sample spans around 140,000 clones, 80% to 95% being singletons. The gene calls are TRBV12-3 or TRBV12-4 and TRBJ1-1; D gene uncertain. The sequence was collected from an adult in good health. Material: peripheral blood, obtained on day 0 of AZD1222 vaccination. Here the CDR3 DNA reads TGTGCCAGCAGTTTTAGGGTAAATGGTGCTTTCTTT. Translated, it gives CASSFRVNGAFF.